This T cell receptor (beta chain) was captured in a study of regulatory and conventional T cells in RAG deficiency. Regarding this clone: Its antigen is still unknown.

The table came from immunoSEQ multiplex PCR; TCRdb's copy has only in-frame clones and leaves some out. This sample has about 29,000 clones; roughly 96% occur once, and the top ten carry over 0.15%. The CDR3 totals 15 residues. V was clipped by 6 bases and J by 4 bases; unmatched bases: 8. Germline V lookup: CDR1 LNHDA, CDR2 SQIVND (reference sequence). Regarding the study as a whole: In Omenn syndrome, sorted "Tregs" may be peripherally activated cells. Patient subsets had shorter CDR3s; Omenn Treg-Tconv overlap exceeded 80%.

Blood CD4+ CD25-low CD127-high conventional T cells supplied the genomic DNA template. These same data were also listed under a study on regulatory T cells. That source adds: Amplification used 52 TRBV primers and 13 TRBJ primers.

This TCR derives from a human donor in good health. The sample taken for sequencing was CD25- CD4+ T cells sorted from blood. The chain recombines TRBV19 with TRBJ1-5; 8 bases map to TRBD1. CDR3 DNA: TGTGCCAGTAGGAAACCAGGACAGGGAAATCAGCCCCAGCATTTT. Its translation: CASRKPGQGNQPQHF. Full variable domain (rest looked up from reference TRBV19 and TRBJ1-5): DGGITQSPKYLFRKEGQNVTLSCEQNLNHDAMYWYRQDPGQGLRLIYYSQIVNDFQKGDIAEGYSVSREKKESFPLTVTSAQKNPTAFYLCASRKPGQGNQPQHFGDGTRLSIL.